Shown below are 12 T cell receptor beta chains from a single sample sequenced in a study of cytomegalovirus exposure and HLA in healthy donors. Some clones are missing from TCRdb's copy, which holds only in-frame ones; the method was immunoSEQ multiplex PCR. This table holds about 310,000 clones, 88% found once. Specimen: PBMCs. All receptors come from a man under 40 in good health and CMV-seronegative.

The rearrangement joins TRBV5-4 to TRBJ2-7; D perhaps matches TRBD1 (5 bases). CDR1 and CDR2 from the germline V gene are SGHNT and YYREEE (reference sequence). Deletions cut 0 bases from V and 7 bases from J, with 8 bases between. The CDR3 runs 12 residues. DNA for the CDR3: TGTGCCAGCAGCTTGGCCAGGGATGAGCAGTACTTC. It encodes CASSLARDEQYF.

This clone occurred once. The genes are TRBV5-6 and TRBJ1-2, with D perhaps matching TRBD1 (6 bases). The length of the CDR3 is 17 residues. Germline V gene lookup returns CDR1 SGHDT and CDR2 YYEEEE. The V gene lost 4 bases and the J gene lost 0 bases, with 19 bases spanning the gap. The chain's CDR3 is CASSPLGGGTSNYGYTF. In nucleotides, the CDR3 is TGTGCCAGCAGCCCCCTCGGGGGGGGCACTTCTAACTATGGCTACACCTTC.

The chain is built from TRBV30 and TRBJ2-3; D possibly corresponds to TRBD1 (6 bases). In germline, CDR1 is GTSNPN, CDR2 SVGIG (reference sequence). V lost 4 bases, J lost 4 bases, and 18 bases lay in between. CDR3 length: 15 residues. The DNA of the CDR3 is TGTGCCTGGATGCGCTGGGACACTCGTTCAGATACGCAGTATTTT. It is translated as CAWMRWDTRSDTQYF.

This clone was detected only once. The chain couples TRBV19 to TRBJ2-3; maybe TRBD2 (5 bases). The CDR3 is made up of 13 amino acids. Per germline, CDR1 LNHDA and CDR2 SQIVND (reference sequence). Trimming took off 6 bases at V and 3 bases at J, with 10 bases between the two ends. The CDR3 here is CASRRANTDTQYF. The DNA of the CDR3 is TGTGCCAGTAGGAGGGCCAATACAGATACGCAGTATTTT.

The chain joins TRBV7-9 to TRBJ1-2; the D is unclear. CDR3 size: 15 residues. The V end was cut by 1 base, the J end by 4 bases, with 13 bases between. Per the germline V gene, CDR1 is SEHNR and CDR2 is FQNEAQ (reference sequence). The CDR3 DNA reads as TGTGCCAGCAGCTTAGGTATAGGAGCGCCCTATGGCTACACCTTC. This sequence encodes CASSLGIGAPYGYTF.

The chain is built from TRBV7-2 and TRBJ2-7, with D uncertain. V lost 2 bases and J lost 10, with 15 bases in between. The germline V gene has CDR1 SGHTA and CDR2 FQGNSA. The CDR3 spans 13 residues. CDR3 DNA: TGTGCCAGCAGCTTAATCCTTTCCCTCCTCCAGTACTTC. Residues: CASSLILSLLQYF.

Written as DNA, the CDR3 is TGTGCCAGCAGCCTCCGGCGGGGCGGCTACACCTTC. Translation gives CASSLRRGGYTF. The rearrangement joins TRBV13 to TRBJ1-2, with a tentative D call TRBD1 (5 bases). Trimming shortened V by 5 bases and J by 8 bases, and 12 bases separated the two germline ends. CDR1 and CDR2 from the germline V gene are PRHDT and FYEKMQ (reference sequence). CDR3 length: 12 residues.

This chain uses TRBV5-1 with TRBJ1-2; 9 positions agree with TRBD1. CDR3 length: 13 amino acids. From germline, CDR1 is SGHRS and CDR2 YFSETQ. Trimming at V came to 0 bases and at J to 6 bases, leaving 0 bases not matched to a gene. The CDR3 loop is CASSLGTGDGYTF. DNA for the CDR3: TGCGCCAGCAGCTTGGGGACAGGGGATGGCTACACCTTC.

The V and J genes are TRBV19 and TRBJ2-1; 9 bases fit TRBD2. Per the germline V gene, CDR1 is LNHDA and CDR2 is SQIVND (reference sequence). The CDR3 runs to 14 residues. J lost 5 bases, V lost 4 bases, and 3 bases had no gene match. CDR3 sequence reads: CASSSGGAHNEQFF. The DNA of the CDR3 is TGTGCCAGTAGTAGCGGGGGGGCCCACAATGAGCAGTTCTTC.

The chain joins TRBV13 to TRBJ2-2, with D perhaps TRBD2 (6 bases). V dropped 2 bases and J dropped 7 bases, with 17 bases sitting between them. The length of the CDR3 is 16 residues. CDR1 and CDR2 from the germline V gene are PRHDT and FYEKMQ (reference sequence). This CDR3 is CASSLSLTSLIGELFF. The CDR3 DNA reads TGTGCCAGCAGCTTATCCCTGACTAGTCTCATCGGGGAGCTGTTTTTT.

The V gene is TRBV6-5, the J gene TRBJ1-5, with D tentatively TRBD1 (5 bases). The V end lost 0 bases, the J end lost 1 base, and 10 bases lay between the germline ends. CDR3 length: 16 amino acids. The germline V gene encodes CDR1 MNHEY and CDR2 SVGAGI. In DNA form, the CDR3 reads TGTGCCAGCAGTTACTCAGGGGCGGGGAGCAATCAGCCCCAGCATTTT. Amino acid sequence: CASSYSGAGSNQPQHF.

The genes are TRBV9 and TRBJ2-2; D might be TRBD2 (6 bases). The length of the CDR3 is 16 residues. Germline CDR1 is SGDLS and CDR2 is YYNGEE. V dropped 0 bases and J dropped 0 bases, with 9 bases sitting between them. This CDR3 reads CASSVVPGANTGELFF. Written as DNA, the CDR3 is TGTGCCAGCAGCGTAGTTCCGGGGGCGAACACCGGGGAGCTGTTTTTT.